The clone carrying this T cell receptor (beta chain) has a handful of counts. Its target is unknown. The data belong to a study of early T cells in non-severe SARS-CoV-2 infection. Study at large: It was bulk RNA from unsorted whole blood that was sequenced, and the chains were unpaired. Study-level points and caveats: The matching step, a VDJdb search, favored anti-spike CD8 responses and missed private and CD4 specificities.

V trimming: 5 bases; J trimming: 0 bases; junction bases outside the gene matches: 7. The CDR3 runs to 15 residues. Germline CDR1 is LGHDT and CDR2 is YNNKEL (reference sequence). Attachment of unique molecular identifiers was made to individual cDNA molecules. TCRdb used MiXCR to reprocess the 5' RACE reads, holding one entry per CDR3 protein. The data hold some 64,000 distinct CDR3 sequences, with approximately 13% observed a single time. The sequenced sample was whole blood. The receptor was isolated from an adult who was a healthcare worker with PCR-confirmed SARS-CoV-2 infection or an uninfected control (not recorded which). V is TRBV3-1 and J is TRBJ2-7; TRBD2 matches at 7 bases. This CDR3 is CASSRWGGSSYEQYF. CDR3 coding DNA: TGTGCCAGCAGCAGATGGGGAGGGAGCTCCTACGAGCAGTACTTC.